This T cell receptor (beta chain) was sequenced during a study of shared clonotypes between healthy human individuals. The run depth of the assay was deep. The table came from immunoSEQ multiplex PCR; TCRdb's copy has only in-frame clones and leaves some out. The table includes over a million clones, 70% to 80% detected once. Sample: memory CD4+ T cells from PBMCs. Stated subset: CD45RA-negative fraction. The origin of this receptor is a man aged 18 to 30 in good health. Some clones in this sample may be carry-over from other donors' samples.

The CDR3 spells CASSGWDRVTDTQYF. As DNA, the CDR3 is TGTGCCAGCAGCGGTTGGGACAGGGTAACAGATACGCAGTATTTT. The J gene is TRBJ2-3, the V gene TRBV9; 9 nucleotides match TRBD1. The CDR3 is made up of 15 amino acids. Germline V gives CDR1 SGDLS, CDR2 YYNGEE. The J segment lost 3 bases and the V segment lost 3 bases, leaving 5 bases of the junction unmatched.